These T cell receptor beta chains were read from a single sample in a study of shared clonotypes between healthy human individuals. The method was immunoSEQ multiplex PCR; TCRdb's version includes in-frame clones alone and lacks a portion of them. This sample has roughly 2.2 million clones, with about nine tenths found just once. Sequencing was done on a sample of naive CD4+ T cells from PBMCs. Receptors originate from a man aged 18 to 35 in good health. Some clones in this sample may be carry-over from other donors' samples. Each CDR3 is given with its conserved first and last residue. A D gene is named only where the DNA matches it firmly. Clone sizes are given selectively: once, few, many, or a class where the clone is expanded.

CDR3 DNA,CDR3 protein,clone size,D gene,V gene,J gene
TGTGCCAGTACTTTTGGGGGGGAGAACACTGAAGCTTTCTTT,CASTFGGENTEAFF,NA,NA,TRBV19,TRBJ1-1
TGTGCCAGCAGCTTAGGCCCGCTCGGGACCTTC,CASSLGPLGTF,NA,NA,TRBV11-2,TRBJ1-2
TGTGCCAGCAGTCTCGGAGGGCCCACCAATGAGCAGTTCTTC,CASSLGGPTNEQFF,NA,NA,TRBV7-3,TRBJ2-1
TGTGCCAGCAGCCAATCGGGGGGCTATGGCACCGGGGAGCTGTTTTTT,CASSQSGGYGTGELFF,once,NA,TRBV4-2,TRBJ2-2
TGTGCCAGCAGCTTAGCCTTAACAGGGGACGGCTACGAGCAGTACTTC,CASSLALTGDGYEQYF,once,TRBD1,TRBV7-8,TRBJ2-7
TGCAGCGTTAGACCCGGGACAGGGGAAGACGAGCAGTACTTC,CSVRPGTGEDEQYF,NA,TRBD1,TRBV29-1,TRBJ2-7
TGTGCCAGCAGTTCCCCCGTGCTAGCCAAAAACATTCAGTACTTC,CASSSPVLAKNIQYF,NA,NA,TRBV28,TRBJ2-4
TGTGCCATCAAGCACCGATCGGGGCATATGGTACCAGGCAATCAGCCCCAGCATTTT,CAIKHRSGHMVPGNQPQHF,NA,NA,TRBV10-3,TRBJ1-5
TGTGCCAGCAGTGAAGGGGGTTATAGCAATCAGCCCCAGCATTTT,CASSEGGYSNQPQHF,NA,NA,TRBV6-1,TRBJ1-5
TGTGCCAGCAGCCAAGGACAGCCTCTGAGGAACACTGAAGCTTTCTTT,CASSQGQPLRNTEAFF,NA,NA,TRBV5-4,TRBJ1-1
TGTGCCAGTAGTATAGATCGGGCAAGCGGGCAGTACTTC,CASSIDRASGQYF,NA,NA,TRBV19,TRBJ2-7
TGCGCCAGCAACCTCCGGAGGGCTGAGTACAATGAGCAGTTCTTC,CASNLRRAEYNEQFF,NA,NA,TRBV5-1,TRBJ2-1
TGTGCCAGCAGTTTAGCCCGGGACGGATCGTACGAGCAGTACTTC,CASSLARDGSYEQYF,NA,NA,TRBV28,TRBJ2-7
TGTGCCATCAGTGAGTCGCTGGCTACCACAGATACGCAGTATTTT,CAISESLATTDTQYF,NA,NA,TRBV10-3,TRBJ2-3
TGTGCCAGCAGTCCACGACAGGGCGGGAATGAAAAACTGTTTTTT,CASSPRQGGNEKLFF,NA,TRBD1,TRBV7-2,TRBJ1-4
TGTGCCAGCAGTTTCGGACGGAGTGAAGCTTTCTTT,CASSFGRSEAFF,NA,NA,TRBV28,TRBJ1-1
TGTGCCACCAGCAGGGACTTCCAGGGCTACACCTTC,CATSRDFQGYTF,once,NA,TRBV15,TRBJ1-2
TGTGCCAGCAGAACAGGGAATGTCGGCTACACCTTC,CASRTGNVGYTF,NA,NA,TRBV2,TRBJ1-2
TGTGCCAGCAGCCCCGGACCCCGGGGGCCTCTTGAGTACGAGCAGTACTTC,CASSPGPRGPLEYEQYF,NA,NA,TRBV14,TRBJ2-7
TGTGCCAGCAGTTTAGAGGTTGGTGAGCAGTTCTTC,CASSLEVGEQFF,NA,NA,TRBV27,TRBJ2-1
TGTGCCTGGAGTGTACTCTGGAGCACCGGGGAGCTGTTTTTT,CAWSVLWSTGELFF,NA,NA,TRBV30,TRBJ2-2
TGTGCCAGCAGCCCCCGGACTAGCGGGCCCTCCTACAATGAGCAGTTCTTC,CASSPRTSGPSYNEQFF,NA,TRBD2,TRBV11-2,TRBJ2-1
NA,CASSLVGWGASGREFF,NA,NA,TRBV7-2,TRBJ2-1
TGCAGCGCGGGGCGGGGCACTGAAGCTTTCTTT,CSAGRGTEAFF,NA,NA,TRBV29-1,TRBJ1-1
TGTGCCTGGAGGGACCAGACAGTCACTGAAGCTTTCTTT,CAWRDQTVTEAFF,NA,NA,TRBV30,TRBJ1-1
TGTGCCAGCAGCCTTAACTATGGCTACACCTTC,CASSLNYGYTF,few,NA,TRBV16,TRBJ1-2
TGTGCCATCAGCGGGACAGGGAGTCTAGAAGGAAAACTGTTTTTT,CAISGTGSLEGKLFF,NA,TRBD1,TRBV10-3,TRBJ1-4
TGTGCCAGCAGCTGGGACTTATCCACAGATACGCAGTATTTT,CASSWDLSTDTQYF,NA,NA,TRBV5-4,TRBJ2-3
TGTGCCAGCAGCGTAGAGGGTTTTAGCACAGATACGCAGTATTTT,CASSVEGFSTDTQYF,NA,NA,TRBV9,TRBJ2-3
TGTGCCAGCAGCCCAAGACAGGGGAAGCAGTACTTC,CASSPRQGKQYF,NA,TRBD1,TRBV9,TRBJ2-5
TGTGCCAGCAGCGTAGAAGCCGCCATGAACACTGAATCTTTCTTT,CASSVEAAMNTESFF,NA,NA,TRBV9,TRBJ1-1
TGTGCCAGCAGCGAGGACACAGATACGCAGTATTTT,CASSEDTDTQYF,NA,NA,TRBV5-4,TRBJ2-3
TGCAGCGGTCGGGACAGTAAAGAGACCCAGTACTTC,CSGRDSKETQYF,NA,TRBD1,TRBV29-1,TRBJ2-5
TGTGCCAGCAGCAACGGGGGGTACGGGGAGCTGTTTTTT,CASSNGGYGELFF,NA,TRBD2,TRBV11-3,TRBJ2-2
TGCGCCAGCAGCAAGGACAGGGGGAAGTATAGCAATCAGCCCCAGCATTTT,CASSKDRGKYSNQPQHF,NA,TRBD1,TRBV4-3,TRBJ1-5
TGTGCCAGCGGGACAGGCCTCGTGGGCTACACCTTC,CASGTGLVGYTF,once,TRBD1,TRBV2,TRBJ1-2
TGTGCCCCGTGGAGACGACCGTTTGTGCCCGGGGAGCTGTTTTTT,CAPWRRPFVPGELFF,NA,NA,TRBV6-5,TRBJ2-2
TGTGCCAGCAGTGATTCGGGGGGCTCCTACAATGAGCAGTTCTTC,CASSDSGGSYNEQFF,NA,TRBD2,TRBV2,TRBJ2-1
TGTGCCAGCAGTTACGGTAGCGAACAAGAGACCCAGTACTTC,CASSYGSEQETQYF,NA,NA,TRBV6-6,TRBJ2-5
TGTGCCAGCAGTTCAAGGGTTGCCGGGGAGCTGTTTTTT,CASSSRVAGELFF,NA,NA,TRBV28,TRBJ2-2
TGTGCCAGCAGGGGGCGGCGGAATAACACTGAAGCTTTCTTT,CASRGRRNNTEAFF,NA,NA,TRBV6-4,TRBJ1-1
TGCAGCGTTGAGAGGGCCTCCTACAATGAGCAGTTCTTC,CSVERASYNEQFF,NA,NA,TRBV29-1,TRBJ2-1
TGTGCCAGCAGCTTCCCCCCTAGCGGGGAGGGAGATACGCAGTATTTT,CASSFPPSGEGDTQYF,NA,TRBD2,TRBV9,TRBJ2-3
TGTGCCAGCAGTTCGGGACTAGCTATCAACAATGAGCAGTTCTTC,CASSSGLAINNEQFF,NA,TRBD2,TRBV5-4,TRBJ2-1
TGCGCCAGCAGCTTGGCGGTGGGGACGAACACCGGGGAGCTGTTTTTT,CASSLAVGTNTGELFF,NA,NA,TRBV5-1,TRBJ2-2
TGTGCCAGCAGTTTAACCTTCCAGCCCCAGCATTTT,CASSLTFQPQHF,NA,NA,TRBV28,TRBJ1-5
TGTGCCAGCAAAAAAGAGGGCGGCACCTACGAGCAGTACTTC,CASKKEGGTYEQYF,NA,NA,TRBV6-1,TRBJ2-7
TGCGCCAGCAGCTTGGAGCCGGCGAACACTGAAGCTTTCTTT,CASSLEPANTEAFF,NA,NA,TRBV5-1,TRBJ1-1
TGTGCCATCAGCGGCCGAGTGAGGCAGGGTGGTCAGTTCTTC,CAISGRVRQGGQFF,NA,NA,TRBV10-3,TRBJ2-1
TGCGCCAGCAGCTTACGGACAGGGGGTGCCTACGAGCAGTACTTC,CASSLRTGGAYEQYF,NA,TRBD1,TRBV5-1,TRBJ2-7
TGCGCCAGCACCGTGGGGGCCGCGAGAACTAATGAAAAACTGTTTTTT,CASTVGAARTNEKLFF,NA,NA,TRBV4-1,TRBJ1-4
TGTGCCTGGAGCCCGCGGGGCGTGGTGAATCAGCCCCAGCATTTT,CAWSPRGVVNQPQHF,few,NA,TRBV30,TRBJ1-5